This T cell receptor beta chain was sequenced during a study of identical twins (dated by TCRdb to 2016 to 2017). Study-level background: To test whether fetal clonotypes persist, this study deep-sequenced TCR alpha and beta repertoires from monozygotic twins, from unrelated adults of various ages, and from cord blood. To rule out contamination, the twin experiments were replicated at different times with different library preparation protocols.

All donors were healthy Caucasians. Miltenyi CD45RO+ enrichment and human naive T-cell isolation kits were used to isolate memory (CD45RO+) and naive T cells from PBMC. CDR1 and CDR2, per the germline V gene, are SGHVS and FNYEAQ. The CDR3 runs 15 residues from the cysteine to the phenylalanine. Only CDR3 DNA is held: 45 bases, read in frame from base 1. Relative to germline, V is 4 bases shorter and J is 1 base shorter, with 13 bases between their ends. The library was produced with 5' RACE. The sequencing machine was an Illumina HiSeq 2000. Template switching added a universal primer binding site, and the final cDNA carried a unique molecular identifier that allowed TCR cDNA molecules to be counted accurately. First-strand cDNA for TCR alpha and beta chains was synthesized from specific primers in the conserved constant-segment region. To control for contamination, each cDNA library was double barcoded with a SMART-Mk sample barcode plus Illumina barcodes. Two successive PCR steps introduced TruSeq adapter sequences along with Illumina sample barcodes. The Illumina HiSeq platform was used with custom primers to sequence TCR alpha and beta cDNA libraries. In the source study's methods: Raw reads were processed with MiGEC to extract unique molecular identifiers, and MiXCR was used to determine CDR3 positions. For each individual, recombination models were inferred using an EM algorithm with the repgenHMM and IGoR tools. Shared clonotypes were analyzed with the tcR package in R, and sharing was normalized by the product of cloneset sizes. Out-of-frame nonproductive sequences were analyzed to study raw recombination free of thymic and clonal selection effects. TCRdb reran the public reads through fastp at Q25 and MiXCR, keeping productive beta chains. Each CDR3 protein gets just one entry, which takes the most common genes and DNA from the rows behind it. It is TCRdb's table, rather than the study itself, that gives the V and J calls and clone size. The sample table shows about 200,000 distinct CDR3 sequences, and roughly a tenth are seen once. The biggest ten clones account for 5.1% of the sample.

What the authors observed across the whole study: The excess sharing between twins in beta out-of-frame sequences was weaker because fewer shared sequences reduced the signal-to-noise ratio. Invariant T cells such as MAIT and iNKT could partly confound zero-insertion analyses, although diverse VJ usage argued against such confounding for most clonotypes. In monozygotic twins, recombination models systematically underestimated out-of-frame TCR alpha sharing, but the models matched the sharing seen between unrelated individuals. Compared with coincidental sharing between unrelated individuals, out-of-frame TCR alpha sequences shared between twins showed an excess of sequences with low generation probability. Because the same donors could not be followed over many years, the conclusions relied on cross-sectional statistical analysis. Fewer insertions were carried by abundant cord blood beta clonotypes; a weaker similar trend was observed in young adult naive repertoires, while no such trend was observed in memory repertoires.

This clonotype has a handful of counts. Its antigen target is currently unknown. Base quality data are lacking; no much larger clone is found one base away. This clonotype originated in a woman aged 18-30 years in good health. Material: memory (CD45RO+) T cells sorted from blood. In light of the paper, this sample's cell subset or site label describes: CD45RO+ enriched T cells. Recombination joined TRBV7-6 with TRBJ1-1; TRBD1 is perhaps the D gene, given 5 matching bases. For the CDR3, the sequence is CASSSRRDGNTEAFF. The DNA sequence is given as TGTGCCAGCAGCTCCCGTCGGGACGGGAACACTGAAGCTTTCTTT. With the rest looked up from the reference TRBV7-6 and TRBJ1-1 genes rather than sequenced, the full variable domain is GAGVSQSPRYKVTKRGQDVALRCDPISGHVSLYWYRQALGQGPEFLTYFNYEAQQDKSGLPNDRFSAERPEGSISTLTIQRTEQRDSAMYRCASSSRRDGNTEAFFGQGTRLTVV.